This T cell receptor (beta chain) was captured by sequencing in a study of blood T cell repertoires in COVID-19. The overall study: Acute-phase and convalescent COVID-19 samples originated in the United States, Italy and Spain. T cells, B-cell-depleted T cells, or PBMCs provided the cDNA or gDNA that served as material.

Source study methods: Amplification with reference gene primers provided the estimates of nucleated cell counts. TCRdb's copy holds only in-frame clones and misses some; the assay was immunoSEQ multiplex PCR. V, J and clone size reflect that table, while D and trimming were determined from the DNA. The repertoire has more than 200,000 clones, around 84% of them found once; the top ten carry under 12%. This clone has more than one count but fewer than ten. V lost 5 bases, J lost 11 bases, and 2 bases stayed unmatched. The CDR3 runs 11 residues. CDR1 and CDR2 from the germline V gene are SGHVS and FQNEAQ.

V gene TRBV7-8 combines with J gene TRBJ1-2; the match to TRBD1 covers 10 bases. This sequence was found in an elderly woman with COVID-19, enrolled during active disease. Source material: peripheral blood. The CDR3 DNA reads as TGTGCCAGCAGCCTGGGACAGGGGTACACCTTC. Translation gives CASSLGQGYTF.